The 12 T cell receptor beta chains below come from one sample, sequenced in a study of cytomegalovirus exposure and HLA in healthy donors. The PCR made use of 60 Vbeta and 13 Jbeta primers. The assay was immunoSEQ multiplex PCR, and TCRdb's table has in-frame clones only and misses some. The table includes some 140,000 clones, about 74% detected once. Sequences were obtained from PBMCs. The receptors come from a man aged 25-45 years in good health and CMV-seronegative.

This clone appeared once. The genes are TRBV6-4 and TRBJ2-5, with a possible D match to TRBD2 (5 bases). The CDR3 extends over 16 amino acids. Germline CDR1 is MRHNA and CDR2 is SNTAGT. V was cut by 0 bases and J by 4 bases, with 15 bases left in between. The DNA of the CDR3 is TGTGCCAGCAGTGACTCGGAAGGAGGAGGAGCAGAGACCCAGTACTTC. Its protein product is CASSDSEGGGAETQYF.

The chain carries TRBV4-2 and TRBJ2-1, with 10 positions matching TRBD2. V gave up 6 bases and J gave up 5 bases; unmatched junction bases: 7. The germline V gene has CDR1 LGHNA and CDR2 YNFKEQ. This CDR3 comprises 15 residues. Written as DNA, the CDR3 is TGTGCCAGCAGGGCGTCTAGCGGGAGTGACAATGAGCAGTTCTTC. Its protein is CASRASSGSDNEQFF.

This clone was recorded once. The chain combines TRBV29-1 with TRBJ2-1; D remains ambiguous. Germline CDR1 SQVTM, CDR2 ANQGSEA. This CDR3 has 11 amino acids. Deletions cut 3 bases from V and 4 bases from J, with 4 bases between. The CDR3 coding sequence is TGCAGCGTTGAGCAGTACAATGAGCAGTTCTTC. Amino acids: CSVEQYNEQFF.

CDR3 sequence (DNA): TGTGCCAGCAGTACCGCGGGAGCGGGGACTGACGAGCAGTACTTC. Its protein product is CASSTAGAGTDEQYF. The genes are TRBV28 and TRBJ2-7, with 7 bases fitting TRBD2. The CDR3 consists of 15 residues. From germline, CDR1 is MDHEN and CDR2 SYDVKM. Trimming removed 5 bases from V and 5 bases from J; junction bases left unmatched: 12.

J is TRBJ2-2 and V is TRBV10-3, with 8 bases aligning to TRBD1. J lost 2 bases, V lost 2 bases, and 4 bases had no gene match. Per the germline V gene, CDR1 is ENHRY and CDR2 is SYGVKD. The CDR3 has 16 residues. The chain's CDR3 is CAISEMGQVNTGELFF. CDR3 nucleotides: TGTGCCATCAGTGAGATGGGACAGGTCAACACCGGGGAGCTGTTTTTT.

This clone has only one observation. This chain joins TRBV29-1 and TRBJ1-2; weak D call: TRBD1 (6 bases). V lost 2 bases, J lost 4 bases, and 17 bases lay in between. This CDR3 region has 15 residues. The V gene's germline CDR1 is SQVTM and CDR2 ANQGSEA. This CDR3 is CSVERPIGQFYGYTF. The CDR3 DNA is TGCAGCGTTGAAAGACCTATTGGACAGTTCTATGGCTACACCTTC. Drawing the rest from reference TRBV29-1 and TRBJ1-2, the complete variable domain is SAVISQKPSRDICQRGTSLTIQCQVDSQVTMMFWYRQQPGQSLTLIATANQGSEATYESGFVIDKFPISRPNLTFSTLTVSNMSPEDSSIYLCSVERPIGQFYGYTFGSGTRLTVV.

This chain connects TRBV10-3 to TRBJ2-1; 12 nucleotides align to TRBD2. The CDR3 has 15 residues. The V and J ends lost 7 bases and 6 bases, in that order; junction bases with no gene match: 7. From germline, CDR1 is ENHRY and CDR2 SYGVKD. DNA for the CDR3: TGTGCCATCAAGACTAGCGGGAGCCTCTTCAATGAGCAGTTCTTC. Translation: CAIKTSGSLFNEQFF.

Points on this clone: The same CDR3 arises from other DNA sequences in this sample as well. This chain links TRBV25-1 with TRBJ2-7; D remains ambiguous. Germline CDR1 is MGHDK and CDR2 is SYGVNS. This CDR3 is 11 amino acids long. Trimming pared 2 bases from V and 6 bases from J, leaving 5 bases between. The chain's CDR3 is CASSELFEQYF. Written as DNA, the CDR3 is TGTGCCAGCAGTGAACTTTTCGAGCAGTACTTC.

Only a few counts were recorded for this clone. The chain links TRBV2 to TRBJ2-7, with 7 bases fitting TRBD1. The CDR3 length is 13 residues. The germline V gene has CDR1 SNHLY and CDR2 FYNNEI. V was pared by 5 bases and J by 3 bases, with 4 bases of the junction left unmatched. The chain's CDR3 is CASSRDRIYEQYF. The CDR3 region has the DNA TGTGCCAGCAGTCGGGACAGAATCTACGAGCAGTACTTC.

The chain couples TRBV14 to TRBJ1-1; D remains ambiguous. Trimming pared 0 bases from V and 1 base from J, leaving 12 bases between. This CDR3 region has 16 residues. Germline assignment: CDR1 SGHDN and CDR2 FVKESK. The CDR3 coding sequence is TGTGCCAGCAGCCAAGATTATCCTAGGAGGAACACTGAAGCTTTCTTT. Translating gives CASSQDYPRRNTEAFF.

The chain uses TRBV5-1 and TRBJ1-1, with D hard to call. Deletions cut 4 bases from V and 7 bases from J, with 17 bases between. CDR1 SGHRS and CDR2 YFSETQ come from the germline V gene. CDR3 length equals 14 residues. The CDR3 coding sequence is TGCGCCAGCAGCATTACCCCGGGTGCGGGTGAAGCTTTCTTT. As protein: CASSITPGAGEAFF.

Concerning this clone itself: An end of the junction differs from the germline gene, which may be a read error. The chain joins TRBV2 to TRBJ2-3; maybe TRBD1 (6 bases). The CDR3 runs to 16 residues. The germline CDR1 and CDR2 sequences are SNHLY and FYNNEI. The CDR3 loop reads CASGDTGSHVTDTQYF. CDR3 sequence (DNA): TGTGCCAGCGGTGATACAGGGAGTCATGTTACAGATACGCAGTATTTT. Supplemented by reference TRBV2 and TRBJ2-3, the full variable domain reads EPEVTQTPSHQVTQMGQEVILRCVPISNHLYFYWYRQILGQKVEFLVSFYNNEISEKSEIFDDQFSVERPDGSNFTLKIRSTKLEDSAMYFCASGDTGSHVTDTQYFGPGTRLTVL.